The following is a TCR beta chain sequence with its context. Its antigen is as yet unknown. The source of the sample is a study of shared clonotypes between healthy human individuals. Study conclusions and caveats: Sequencing depth was expected to influence donor clonotype sharing. Since donors were few, the genetic and exposure-history diversity represented was limited.

Donors comprised only Caucasian adults living in Nashville, Tennessee. The data were produced by immunoSEQ multiplex PCR, yet TCRdb's version contains in-frame clones alone and is incomplete. The table has approximately 530,000 clones, 90% to 97% seen once. Germline assignment: CDR1 SEHNR and CDR2 FQNEAQ (reference sequence). V was shortened by 6 bases and J by 4 bases, with 21 bases between the two germline ends. The CDR3 loop spans 16 amino acids. Sequenced: naive CD4+ T cells sorted from blood. Subset here: CD45RA+ positively selected. The sequence was obtained from a woman in her 30s in good health. The chain carries TRBV7-9 and TRBJ2-5, with D possibly TRBD2 on 5 matching bases. CDR3 nucleotide sequence: TGTGCCAGCAGACCTACCGGGTCCCCGGGGAGAGAGACCCAGTACTTC. The encoded protein is CASRPTGSPGRETQYF.